The sequence of this T cell receptor (beta chain) was determined in a study of PD-1 blockade in classical Hodgkin lymphoma. Germline-derived CDR1 and CDR2 are KGHSH and LQKENI. The CDR3 is 14 amino acids. V was pared by 6 bases and J by 6 bases, with 7 bases of the junction left unmatched. Following autologous stem cell transplantation, relapse occurred in every patient, and exposure to brentuximab vedotin varied. After PBMCs were thawed, their CD8+ T cells were isolated by magnetic negative selection. This clone was found a few times. Sequenced by immunoSEQ multiplex PCR; TCRdb stores in-frame clones only, minus some. The sample shows about 2,800 clones, around 71% of them seen only once.

The material sequenced was CD8+ T cells from blood, taken at baseline. The receptor was derived from a human donor with classical Hodgkin lymphoma. The chain joins TRBV18 to TRBJ2-1, with 8 bases identical to TRBD2. The CDR3 sequence: CASSLPRGGNEQFF. In DNA form, the CDR3 reads TGTGCCAGCTCCCTTCCCCGGGGGGGCAATGAGCAGTTCTTC.